One sample yielded the 15 T cell receptor beta chains listed below, sequenced in a study of siplizumab effects on memory and regulatory T cells. Profiling relied on immunoSEQ multiplex PCR, and the TCRdb table lists in-frame clones only, not all of them. The profile covers more than 60,000 clones, with approximately 96% appearing a single time and roughly 0.1% taken by the ten largest. What was sequenced was naive CD8+ T cells sorted from blood. These receptors all come from a human donor in good health.

The chain has TRBV4-1 and TRBJ1-2; 11 nucleotides line up with TRBD1. The CDR3 contains 17 residues. V was pared by 4 bases and J by 1 base, with 8 bases of the junction left unmatched. Germline V gives CDR1 MGHRA, CDR2 YSYEKL. The CDR3 sequence: CASSPETGTGGNYGYTF. CDR3 DNA: TGCGCCAGCAGCCCAGAGACCGGGACAGGGGGTAACTATGGCTACACCTTC.

The rearrangement uses TRBV4-1 and TRBJ1-2; D uncertain. The V end was cut by 0 bases, the J end by 6 bases, with 14 bases between. In germline, CDR1 is MGHRA, CDR2 YSYEKL. CDR3 length equals 15 residues. DNA of the CDR3: TGCGCCAGCAGCCAAGAACCCCGTCAGAGAGATGGCTACACCTTC. This sequence encodes CASSQEPRQRDGYTF.

The chain is built from TRBV10-3 and TRBJ1-2; no firm D call. CDR1 is ENHRY, CDR2 SYGVKD, per germline. CDR3 length: 11 residues. Trimming removed 9 bases at V and 4 bases at J, with 9 bases between. DNA of the CDR3: TGTGCCATTAGGACGTTCTATGGCTACACCTTC. It yields the protein CAIRTFYGYTF.

The rearrangement links TRBV6-5 to TRBJ2-7; unclear D gene. CDR1 MNHEY and CDR2 SVGAGI come from the germline V gene. Deletions cut 8 bases from V and 6 bases from J, with 17 bases between. CDR3 length equals 13 residues. Written as DNA, the CDR3 is TGTGCCAGCCGCCCTGGTGGGTGGGCCGAGCAGTACTTC. The encoded protein is CASRPGGWAEQYF.

The chain carries TRBV27 and TRBJ1-3; D ambiguous. Germline V gene sequence: CDR1 MNHEY, CDR2 SMNVEV (reference sequence). There are 17 residues in the CDR3. V lost 5 bases and J lost 0, with 17 bases in between. The CDR3 loop is CASSMGLPWGSGNTIYF. The CDR3 DNA sequence: TGTGCCAGCAGTATGGGCCTCCCATGGGGCTCTGGAAACACCATATATTTT.

The chain is built from TRBV29-1 and TRBJ2-7; tentative D call: TRBD1 (5 bases). The CDR3 contains 14 residues. Germline lookup yields CDR1 SQVTM and CDR2 ANQGSEA. V lost 0 bases to trimming and J lost 7 bases, with 16 bases between them. The CDR3 DNA is TGCAGCGTTGAAGATGGGGTGGCAGGGCGGGAGCAGTACTTC. Its protein is CSVEDGVAGREQYF.

The CDR3 DNA reads as TGTGCCTGGGGCGCGGACTCCACTGAAGCTTTCTTT. Protein sequence: CAWGADSTEAFF. The gene calls are TRBV30 and TRBJ1-1; no definite D call. Germline CDR1 reads GTSNPN; CDR2 reads SVGIG (reference sequence). The CDR3 runs 12 residues. Deletions cut 5 bases from V and 4 bases from J, with 11 bases between.

V and J are TRBV29-1 and TRBJ2-5; the D gene is possibly TRBD2 (6 bases). Germline-derived CDR1 and CDR2 are SQVTM and ANQGSEA. CDR3 length equals 12 residues. Trimming removed 4 bases from V and 4 bases from J, with 10 bases in between. DNA for the CDR3: TGCAGCGTTGCGGGGGATACAGAGACCCAGTACTTC. Its translation: CSVAGDTETQYF.

The chain links TRBV28 to TRBJ2-3; perhaps TRBD2 as D (7 bases). Germline-derived CDR1 and CDR2 are MDHEN and SYDVKM. V shed 10 bases and J shed 5 bases, with 19 bases lying between them. CDR3 size: 14 residues. The CDR3 region is CATPGGLLGDTQYF. The CDR3 bases are TGTGCCACCCCCGGGGGGCTTTTAGGAGATACGCAGTATTTT.

With respect to this clone: Germline is not matched at one junction end, which may reflect a read error. The chain is built from TRBV9 and TRBJ2-7; the D is unclear. There are 13 residues in the CDR3. Germline V lookup: CDR1 SGDLS, CDR2 YYNGEE. CDR3 loop: CASSGAPSHEQYF. As DNA, the CDR3 is TGTGCCAGCAGCGGGGCCCCCTCCCACGAGCAGTACTTC.

The rearrangement uses TRBV4-3 and TRBJ1-1, with D maybe TRBD1 (6 bases). There are 16 residues in the CDR3. V was trimmed by 0 bases and J by 5 bases, leaving 16 bases between them. Germline values: CDR1 LGHNA, CDR2 YSLEER. CDR3 sequence: CASSQDQGTPLTEAFF. As DNA, the CDR3 is TGCGCCAGCAGCCAAGATCAGGGGACTCCCCTAACTGAAGCTTTCTTT.

The CDR3: CSVRAGGWDEQFF. The CDR3 nucleotides read TGCAGCGTTCGAGCGGGGGGCTGGGATGAGCAGTTCTTC. The rearrangement links TRBV29-1 to TRBJ2-1, with TRBD2 matching over 9 bases. The CDR3 covers 13 residues. The germline V gene encodes CDR1 SQVTM and CDR2 ANQGSEA. With V trimmed by 5 bases and J by 8 bases, 7 bases remained unmatched.

The V and J genes are TRBV12-5 and TRBJ1-6; TRBD1 matches 10 bases. The V gene's germline CDR1 is LGHNT and CDR2 FRNRAP. This CDR3 spans 15 amino acids. With 6 bases clipped from V and 5 bases from J, the junction kept 4 bases outside the gene matches. CDR3 nucleotide sequence: TGTGCTAGTGGACCGGGACAGGGGCATAATTCACCCCTCCACTTT. Its translation is CASGPGQGHNSPLHF.

This chain links TRBV4-1 with TRBJ2-5; a possible D gene is TRBD1 (6 bases). Trimming stripped 3 bases from V and 4 bases from J, with 15 bases between. The CDR3 is 15 amino acids. From germline, CDR1 is MGHRA and CDR2 YSYEKL. In DNA form, the CDR3 reads TGCGCCAGCAGCCAGGCACCAGGGGAGAGAGAGACCCAGTACTTC. Protein product: CASSQAPGERETQYF.

The rearrangement joins TRBV4-1 to TRBJ2-4, with D uncertain. The V end lost 4 bases, the J end lost 5 bases, and 15 bases lay between the germline ends. The germline V gene has CDR1 MGHRA and CDR2 YSYEKL. The CDR3 loop spans 15 amino acids. The CDR3 sequence is CASSRPSGLENIQYF. CDR3 in DNA: TGCGCCAGCAGCCGGCCGTCCGGTCTGGAAAACATTCAGTACTTC.